This section outlines one T cell receptor (beta chain) sequence together with its context. The antigen remains undetermined. These data belong to a study of response to subunit inactivated influenza vaccine. Via MiXCR, TCRdb re-called the RT-PCR reads, giving one row per CDR3 protein. The sample carries 400,000 to 550,000 distinct CDR3 sequences, about 25% recorded once. Notes on the study in general: Authors suggested seasonal influenza vaccinations each recruit few new T cells.

Sequenced material: CD4+ T cells sorted from PBMCs, taken around 5 days after vaccination. The sequence came from a man in his fifties or sixties who received an inactivated influenza vaccine.

The CDR3 protein is CASSKLAGTKNIQYF. The DNA for the CDR3 is TGCGCCAGCAGTAAACTAGCGGGGACCAAAAACATTCAGTACTTC. The chain uses TRBV5-1 and TRBJ2-4, with 10 bases fitting TRBD2. This CDR3 spans 15 amino acids. Germline loops: CDR1 SGHRS, CDR2 YFSETQ. The J segment lost 2 bases and the V segment lost 5 bases, leaving 4 bases of the junction unmatched.